This entry features one T cell receptor beta chain sequence. The RNA input was about 0.5 to 1 ug, and it was reverse transcribed with random hexamers. A multiplex approach, immunoSEQ multiplex PCR, amplified TCR beta CDR3 across 54 Vbeta and 13 Jbeta. Each CDR3 protein gets one entry after TCRdb re-called the immunoSEQ multiplex PCR reads with MiXCR. The table shows about 210,000 distinct CDR3 sequences, with 85% to 95% occurring only once. The data originate from a study of CD8 T cells in Susac syndrome. Per germline, CDR1 LGHDT and CDR2 YNNKEL (reference sequence). The junction had 3 bases not matched to a gene; V was cut back by 3 bases and J by 6 bases. This CDR3 has 13 amino acids.

V gene TRBV3-1 combines with J gene TRBJ2-7, with 9 bases aligning to TRBD1. The sequence came from a human donor in good health. Sequencing was carried out using CD4+ T cells from PBMCs. The DNA of the CDR3 is TGTGCCAGCAGCCAGGGACAGGGAGGCGAGCAGTACTTC. As protein: CASSQGQGGEQYF.